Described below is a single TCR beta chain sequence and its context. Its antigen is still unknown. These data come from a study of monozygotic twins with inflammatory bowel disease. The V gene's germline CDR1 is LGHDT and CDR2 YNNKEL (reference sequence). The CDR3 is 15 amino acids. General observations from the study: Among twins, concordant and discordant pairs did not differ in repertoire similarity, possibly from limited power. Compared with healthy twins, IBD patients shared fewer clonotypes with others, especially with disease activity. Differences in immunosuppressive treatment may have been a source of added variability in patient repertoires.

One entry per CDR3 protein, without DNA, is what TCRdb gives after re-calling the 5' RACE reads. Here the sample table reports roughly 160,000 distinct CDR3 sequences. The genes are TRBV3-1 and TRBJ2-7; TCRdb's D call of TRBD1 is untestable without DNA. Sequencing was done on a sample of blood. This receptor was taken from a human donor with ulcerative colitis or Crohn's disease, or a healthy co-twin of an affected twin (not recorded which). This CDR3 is CASSQQGGSSYEQYF.